Shown below are 2 T cell receptor beta chains from a single sample sequenced in a study of IL-17A CD8 T cells in psoriatic arthritis synovium. Using immunoSEQ multiplex PCR, the repertoire was profiled, and TCRdb retains in-frame clones only, with some absent. Of 1,000 to 1,500 clones in the sample, less than 75% were seen once. After about 1.5 hours of PMA and ionomycin stimulation, cells were labeled by IL-17A and IFNgamma secretion assays. Synovial fluid was aspirated from actively inflamed joints of psoriatic arthritis patients. Sequenced material: IL-17A+ (IFN-gamma+/-) memory CD8+ T cells from synovial fluid. Subset here: IL-17A+IFNgamma+/- memory CD8+ (Tc17) cells. The receptors shown here come from a human donor with psoriatic arthritis.

V usage is TRBV6-1 and J usage is TRBJ2-6, with D perhaps matching TRBD1 (6 bases). The length of the CDR3 is 15 residues. With 3 bases removed from V and 0 bases from J, the gap between germline ends came to 6 bases. Germline V gene sequence: CDR1 MNHNS, CDR2 SASEGT. CDR3: CASSEDSSGANVLTF. The DNA of the CDR3 is TGTGCCAGCAGTGAGGACAGCTCTGGGGCCAACGTCCTGACTTTC.

This chain joins TRBV7-9 and TRBJ1-4; possible D gene TRBD1, 5 bases. V lost 7 bases and J lost 8, with 20 bases in between. This CDR3 region has 15 residues. Germline V gene data show CDR1 as SEHNR and CDR2 as FQNEAQ (reference sequence). The CDR3 sequence is CASTPAGIGGEKLFF. DNA for the CDR3: TGTGCCAGCACCCCCGCCGGGATCGGGGGGGAAAAACTGTTTTTT.